This T cell receptor (beta chain) was sequenced for a study of beta chain features in type 1 diabetes. Of the isolated RNA, all was reverse transcribed, and so the sequenced material was expressed TCRB transcripts. The data were produced by immunoSEQ multiplex PCR, yet TCRdb's version contains in-frame clones alone and is incomplete. The sample has roughly 340,000 clones, about 14% seen once. Findings and caveats of the study: Researchers caution that PCR might favor shorter templates, equally among patients and controls. Compared with healthy donors, patients appeared to share more similar naive, central memory and regulatory TCRB repertoires. Any HLA effect on TCRB rearrangement was left unresolved by small sub-analyses. Among all four CD4+ subsets, Type 1 diabetes patients had TCRB CDR3s that were moderately but significantly shorter. Cells expressing TCR highly could be over-represented by cDNA sequencing.

CDR1 is MDHEN and CDR2 is SYDVKM in the germline V gene. The CDR3 has 14 residues. V trimming: 8 bases; J trimming: 6 bases; junction bases outside the gene matches: 12. On this clone itself: Its specificity is not known.

Sequenced: naive CD4+ T cells from blood. The chain links TRBV28 to TRBJ2-7, with TRBD2 matching over 8 bases. The receptor was isolated from a woman aged 18-35 years with type 1 diabetes. CDR3: CASLGSGSSVEQYF. The CDR3 DNA reads TGTGCCAGCCTGGGGAGCGGGAGTTCTGTCGAGCAGTACTTC. The variable domain in full, with the rest retrieved from reference TRBV28 and TRBJ2-7, is DVKVTQSSRYLVKRTGEKVFLECVQDMDHENMFWYRQDPGLGLRLIYFSYDVKMKEKGDIPEGYSVSREKKERFSLILESASTNQTSMYLCASLGSGSSVEQYFGPGTRLTVT.